Below, 32 T cell receptor beta chains from the same sample are listed, as sequenced in a study of brain T cells in children with intractable seizures. Produced via immunoSEQ multiplex PCR; TCRdb's table is partial and in-frame only. The sample contains tens of thousands of clones, about 92% of which appear only once. The specimen comprised peripheral blood, sampled at surgery. The receptors shown here come from a boy younger than two with tuberous sclerosis and intractable seizures.

The chain joins TRBV10-1 to TRBJ2-3, with D uncertain. The V gene's germline CDR1 is WNHNN and CDR2 SYGVQD (reference sequence). The V end lost 0 bases, the J end lost 2 bases, and 15 bases lay between the germline ends. The CDR3 extends over 17 amino acids. DNA of the CDR3: TGCGCCAGCAGTGAGTCACCCGGATTTTCCCTCACAGATACGCAGTATTTT. Protein product: CASSESPGFSLTDTQYF.

This chain links TRBV5-4 with TRBJ2-3, with D perhaps matching TRBD1 or TRBD2 (6 bases each). Germline V gene data show CDR1 as SGHNT and CDR2 as YYREEE (reference sequence). The CDR3 totals 15 residues. V was pared by 1 base and J by 1 base, with 10 bases between. This CDR3 reads CASSLSGAGTDTQYF. The CDR3 DNA follows: TGTGCCAGCAGCTTGTCGGGGGCTGGCACAGATACGCAGTATTTT.

The chain combines TRBV12-3 or TRBV12-4 with TRBJ2-3; D call uncertain. V was clipped by 3 bases and J by 4 bases, with 5 bases between them. The CDR3 consists of 12 residues. CDR3 in amino acids: CASSFRADTQYF. For the CDR3, the DNA is TGTGCCAGCAGTTTTCGTGCAGATACGCAGTATTTT.

J is TRBJ1-2 and V is TRBV3-1 (or the pseudogene TRBV3-2), with D possibly matching TRBD1 (5 bases). The V end was cut by 0 bases, the J end by 11 bases, with 16 bases between. The CDR3 contains 14 residues. Germline CDR1 reads LGHDT; CDR2 reads YNNKEL (reference sequence). For the CDR3, the DNA is TGTGCCAGCAGCCAAGATGGCGGGGGGGGACCTTACACCTTC. Translated: CASSQDGGGGPYTF.

The CDR3 DNA reads as TGTGCCAGCAGCCAAGTGCGGGGGACCTACAATGAGCAGTTCTTC. Protein product: CASSQVRGTYNEQFF. The rearrangement joins TRBV3-1 (or the pseudogene TRBV3-2) to TRBJ2-1; 7 nucleotides line up with TRBD2. The CDR3 loop spans 15 amino acids. Trimming took 1 base from V and 2 from J; bases not matched to a gene: 2. Germline lookup yields CDR1 LGHDT and CDR2 YNNKEL (reference sequence).

This clone has only one observation. The chain uses TRBV21-1 and TRBJ1-3; TRBD1 reflects the table's D call only, with no check against the DNA. TRBV21-1 is deemed a pseudogene. CDR3 length: 14 residues. CDR3 amino acids: CASSKDSSGNTIYF. Written as DNA, the CDR3 is TGTGCCAGCAGCAAAGACAGCTCTGGAAACACCATATATTTT.

The CDR3 loop reads CAISESVERTSGEKNIQYF. Written as DNA, the CDR3 is TGTGCCATCAGTGAGTCGGTCGAAAGAACTAGCGGGGAGAAAAACATTCAGTACTTC. This chain joins TRBV10-3 and TRBJ2-4, with 10 positions matching TRBD2. This CDR3 has 19 amino acids. Germline V gene sequence: CDR1 ENHRY, CDR2 SYGVKD. With V trimmed by 0 bases and J by 4 bases, 12 bases remained unmatched.

This clone was counted a few times. This rearrangement joins TRBV2 to TRBJ1-2; 8 bases agree with TRBD1. V lost 2 bases and J lost 5; bases outside the gene matches: 1. Per germline, CDR1 SNHLY and CDR2 FYNNEI. The CDR3 runs 13 residues. The CDR3 sequence is CASSEWDRYGYTF. The CDR3 DNA reads as TGTGCCAGCAGTGAATGGGACAGGTATGGCTACACCTTC. Looking up the rest from reference TRBV2 and TRBJ1-2 gives the full variable domain: EPEVTQTPSHQVTQMGQEVILRCVPISNHLYFYWYRQILGQKVEFLVSFYNNEISEKSEIFDDQFSVERPDGSNFTLKIRSTKLEDSAMYFCASSEWDRYGYTFGSGTRLTVV.

This clone was counted a single time. The chain employs TRBV10-1 and TRBJ2-1, with TRBD1 identical over 7 bases. CDR1 and CDR2 from the germline V gene are WNHNN and SYGVQD (reference sequence). V shed 8 bases and J 4 bases; nucleotides not matched to a gene: 11. The CDR3 runs to 15 residues. Here the CDR3 reads CASLSRDSPYNEQFF. The CDR3 region has the DNA TGCGCCAGCCTTAGCCGGGACAGCCCTTACAATGAGCAGTTCTTC.

This clone was seen once. The chain has TRBV12-5 and TRBJ1-2, with 11 bases aligning to TRBD1. Germline-derived CDR1 and CDR2 are LGHNT and FRNRAP. J was trimmed by 4 bases and V by 1 base; bases with no gene match: 2. The CDR3 covers 15 residues. CDR3 nucleotides: TGTGCTAGTGGTTTGGGGACAGGGGGCATCTATGGCTACACCTTC. Its protein is CASGLGTGGIYGYTF.

The genes are TRBV7-9 and TRBJ1-1; D is possibly TRBD1 (5 bases). The germline V gene encodes CDR1 SEHNR and CDR2 FQNEAQ (reference sequence). There are 15 residues in the CDR3. Deletions cut 1 base from V and 1 base from J, with 10 bases between. CDR3 nucleotide sequence: TGTGCCAGCAGCTTAGTCGGCAGGGAGAACACTGAAGCTTTCTTT. Its protein is CASSLVGRENTEAFF.

The chain links TRBV15 to TRBJ1-4, with D tentatively TRBD1 (6 bases). Germline CDR1 LNHNV, CDR2 YYDKDF (reference sequence). This CDR3 has 14 amino acids. The V and J ends lost 2 bases and 7 bases respectively, with 11 bases between them. Here the CDR3 DNA reads TGTGCCACCAGCAGATTAGGGGGGGGTGAAAAACTGTTTTTT. Protein sequence: CATSRLGGGEKLFF. The whole variable domain, filled in from reference TRBV15 and TRBJ1-4, reads DAMVIQNPRYQVTQFGKPVTLSCSQTLNHNVMYWYQQKSSQAPKLLFHYYDKDFNNEADTPDNFQSRRPNTSFCFLDIRSPGLGDTAMYLCATSRLGGGEKLFFGSGTQLSVL.

The rearrangement uses TRBV9 and TRBJ1-6, with D unclear. V shed 0 bases and J shed 6 bases, with 7 bases lying between them. The CDR3 contains 14 residues. The germline CDR1 and CDR2 sequences are SGDLS and YYNGEE. In DNA form, the CDR3 reads TGTGCCAGCAGCGTAGAGTCAGTTAATTCACCCCTCCACTTT. Translating it yields CASSVESVNSPLHF.

The chain has TRBV19 and TRBJ1-1, with D possibly TRBD1 on 5 matching bases. The CDR3 loop spans 13 amino acids. V shed 3 bases and J shed 3 bases, with 8 bases lying between them. CDR1 and CDR2 (germline): LNHDA, SQIVND (reference sequence). CDR3 sequence (DNA): TGTGCCAGTAGTATTGTGGGGGACACTGAAGCTTTCTTT. Amino acids: CASSIVGDTEAFF.

The chain is built from TRBV9 and TRBJ1-1; the D gene is possibly TRBD1 (6 bases). Per the germline V gene, CDR1 is SGDLS and CDR2 is YYNGEE. The CDR3 is made up of 15 amino acids. The V end was cut by 3 bases, the J end by 3 bases, with 15 bases between. In nucleotides, the CDR3 is TGTGCCAGCAGCGGCCGGACAGATACCTACACTGAAGCTTTCTTT. The encoded protein is CASSGRTDTYTEAFF.

V is TRBV6-5 and J is TRBJ2-1; 7 bases align to TRBD1. The germline V gene has CDR1 MNHEY and CDR2 SVGAGI. The CDR3 has 14 residues. The V gene end was trimmed by 6 bases and the J gene end by 3 bases; junction bases not matched to a gene: 5. The DNA of the CDR3 is TGTGCCAGCAGCCTCCGGGACAGCTACAATGAGCAGTTCTTC. Its protein is CASSLRDSYNEQFF.

This sequence joins TRBV11-2 and TRBJ2-1; 12 bases align to TRBD2. The germline V gene has CDR1 SGHAT and CDR2 FQNNGV. The CDR3 has 17 residues. V was pared by 1 base and J by 4 bases, with 5 bases of the junction left unmatched. The CDR3, as DNA: TGTGCCAGCAGCTTAGTTCTAGCGGGAGGGGTTTACAATGAGCAGTTCTTC. Its translation: CASSLVLAGGVYNEQFF.

V and J are TRBV5-1 and TRBJ2-1; D remains ambiguous. This CDR3 is built from 13 residues. Germline V gene lookup returns CDR1 SGHRS and CDR2 YFSETQ. Trimming took off 4 bases at V and 8 bases at J, with 13 bases between the two ends. CDR3 sequence: CASSPSTQYEQFF. CDR3 DNA sequence: TGCGCCAGCAGCCCAAGTACTCAATATGAGCAGTTCTTC.

V and J are TRBV5-1 and TRBJ2-1, with 9 bases that match TRBD1. The CDR3 covers 15 residues. J lost 7 bases, V lost 4 bases, and 9 bases had no gene match. From germline, CDR1 is SGHRS and CDR2 YFSETQ. The CDR3 DNA reads TGCGCCAGCAGCCAACCGGGACAGGGATATAATGAGCAGTTCTTC. Translating gives CASSQPGQGYNEQFF.

J is TRBJ1-1 and V is TRBV5-6; tentative D call: TRBD1 (5 bases). V dropped 1 base and J dropped 4 bases, with 11 bases sitting between them. The germline V gene encodes CDR1 SGHDT and CDR2 YYEEEE. The CDR3 contains 14 residues. CDR3 region: CASSLWAGGTEAFF. CDR3 nucleotide sequence: TGTGCCAGCAGCTTGTGGGCCGGGGGCACTGAAGCTTTCTTT.

The DNA of the CDR3 is TGTGCCAGCAGCTTGCCGGGCGGGGGCACAGATACGCAGTATTTT. The encoded protein is CASSLPGGGTDTQYF. J is TRBJ2-3 and V is TRBV5-4, with TRBD2 as a possible D gene (6 bases). V was clipped by 1 base and J by 1 base, with 10 bases between them. CDR3 length: 15 residues. The germline CDR1 and CDR2 sequences are SGHNT and YYREEE (reference sequence).

This clone was recorded only once. V and J are TRBV3-1 (or the pseudogene TRBV3-2) and TRBJ1-2, with D maybe TRBD1 (6 bases). The V gene lost 0 bases and the J gene lost 3 bases, with 14 bases spanning the gap. The CDR3 totals 16 residues. CDR1 is LGHDT and CDR2 is YNNKEL in the germline V gene (reference sequence). Written as DNA, the CDR3 is TGTGCCAGCAGCCAAGATCTCGTGACAGGAGACTATGGCTACACCTTC. Translating it yields CASSQDLVTGDYGYTF.

V and J are TRBV4-1 and TRBJ2-7, with 8 bases aligning to TRBD1. The V and J ends lost 4 bases and 6 bases, in that order; junction bases with no gene match: 23. The CDR3 sequence is 19 residues long. CDR1 is MGHRA and CDR2 is YSYEKL in the germline V gene. CDR3 loop: CASSPYRSRDRSVRGEQYF. DNA for the CDR3: TGCGCCAGCAGCCCATACCGGTCCCGGGACAGGTCAGTTCGAGGCGAGCAGTACTTC.

This sequence joins TRBV29-1 and TRBJ2-3, with 11 bases fitting TRBD2. The CDR3 is 16 amino acids. The trim removed 7 bases at V and 2 bases at J, leaving 11 bases unmatched. The V gene's germline CDR1 is SQVTM and CDR2 ANQGSEA. CDR3 sequence: CSAGGLAGGDTDTQYF. In DNA, the CDR3 is TGCAGCGCCGGCGGGCTAGCGGGGGGCGACACAGATACGCAGTATTTT.

The rearrangement joins TRBV6-1 to TRBJ2-1; 7 bases line up with TRBD1. The CDR3 runs 16 residues. Germline CDR1 MNHNS, CDR2 SASEGT. Germline trimming cut 2 bases from V and 4 bases from J; bases unmatched to any gene: 8. CDR3 coding DNA: TGTGCCAGCAGTGAATTACGAGGGGGCCCTTACAATGAGCAGTTCTTC. It specifies CASSELRGGPYNEQFF.

The chain carries TRBV7-9 and TRBJ2-6; weak D call: TRBD1 (5 bases). This CDR3 is 17 amino acids long. The V and J ends lost 5 bases and 0 bases respectively, with 14 bases between them. Germline CDR1 reads SEHNR; CDR2 reads FQNEAQ (reference sequence). The CDR3 DNA reads as TGTGCCAGCAGCACAGGTCGACGGACCTCTGGGGCCAACGTCCTGACTTTC. It translates to CASSTGRRTSGANVLTF.

CDR3 in amino acids: CASSQVQGAKNSPLHF. CDR3 nucleotides: TGTGCCAGCAGCCAGGTACAGGGGGCTAAGAATTCACCCCTCCACTTT. V gene TRBV3-1 (or the pseudogene TRBV3-2) combines with J gene TRBJ1-6; 9 bases agree with TRBD1. CDR1 LGHDT and CDR2 YNNKEL come from the germline V gene (reference sequence). This CDR3 has 16 amino acids. The V gene end was trimmed by 3 bases and the J gene end by 7 bases; junction bases not matched to a gene: 7.

The V and J genes are TRBV4-1 and TRBJ1-5; D unresolved. This CDR3 has 13 residues. Trimming took off 0 bases at V and 5 bases at J, with 5 bases between the two ends. Germline lookup yields CDR1 MGHRA and CDR2 YSYEKL. The DNA for the CDR3 is TGCGCCAGCAGCCAAGAGATCGATCAGCCCCAGCATTTT. Protein sequence: CASSQEIDQPQHF.

This chain connects TRBV2 to TRBJ1-1, with a possible D match to TRBD1 (5 bases). The germline V and J ends were trimmed by 5 bases and 2 bases, with 12 bases remaining between them. CDR3 length: 14 amino acids. Germline V gene sequence: CDR1 SNHLY, CDR2 FYNNEI. CDR3: CASSPVGVNTEAFF. The CDR3 DNA sequence: TGTGCCAGCAGTCCGGTGGGGGTAAACACTGAAGCTTTCTTT.

V is TRBV5-5 and J is TRBJ2-7; D not resolved. The germline V gene has CDR1 SGHKS and CDR2 YYEKEE (reference sequence). The CDR3 is made up of 16 amino acids. V lost 4 bases to trimming and J lost 3 bases, with 20 bases between them. The CDR3 is CASSLDAAVGDYEQYF. The DNA of the CDR3 is TGTGCCAGCAGCCTGGACGCGGCTGTTGGGGACTACGAGCAGTACTTC.

The V call is TRBV7-9, the J call TRBJ2-6, with TRBD2 matching over 7 bases. CDR3 length: 17 amino acids. J gave up 2 bases and V 4 bases, and 8 bases lay outside the gene matches. CDR1 and CDR2 (germline): SEHNR, FQNEAQ (reference sequence). CDR3 amino acids: CASSSRRGWPGANVLTF. The CDR3 DNA sequence: TGTGCCAGCAGCTCCAGGCGGGGGTGGCCTGGGGCCAACGTCCTGACTTTC.

This chain connects TRBV2 to TRBJ1-1; 9 nucleotides line up with TRBD1. Germline lookup yields CDR1 SNHLY and CDR2 FYNNEI. This CDR3 spans 14 amino acids. V trimming: 4 bases; J trimming: 5 bases; junction bases outside the gene matches: 5. The CDR3 loop is CASSVGTGFTEAFF. CDR3 DNA sequence: TGTGCCAGCAGTGTCGGGACAGGGTTTACTGAAGCTTTCTTT.